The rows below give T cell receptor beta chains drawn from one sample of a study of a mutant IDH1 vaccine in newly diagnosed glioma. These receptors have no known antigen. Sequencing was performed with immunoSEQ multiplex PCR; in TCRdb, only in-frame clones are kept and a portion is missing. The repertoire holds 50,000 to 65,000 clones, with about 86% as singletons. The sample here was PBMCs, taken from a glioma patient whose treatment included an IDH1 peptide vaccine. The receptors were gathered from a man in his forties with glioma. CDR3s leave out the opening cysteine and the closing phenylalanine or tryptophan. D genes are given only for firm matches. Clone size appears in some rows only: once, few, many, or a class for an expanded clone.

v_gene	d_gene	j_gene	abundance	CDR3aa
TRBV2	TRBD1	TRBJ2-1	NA	ARRTGPNEQF
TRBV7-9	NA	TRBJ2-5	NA	ASSLSGGQETQY
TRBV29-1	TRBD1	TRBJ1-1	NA	SVEGQGNTEAF
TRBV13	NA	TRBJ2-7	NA	ASSLEWREQY
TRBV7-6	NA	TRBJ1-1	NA	ASSSDSYTEAF
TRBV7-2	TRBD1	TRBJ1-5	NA	ASSSGTVNQPQH
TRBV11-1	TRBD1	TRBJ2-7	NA	ASSLVGTAYSYEQY
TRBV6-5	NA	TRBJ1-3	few	ASSYWGSSGNTIY
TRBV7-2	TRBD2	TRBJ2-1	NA	ASRGRAIYNEQF
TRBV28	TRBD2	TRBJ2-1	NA	ASTTSGRGAEQF
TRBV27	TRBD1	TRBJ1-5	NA	ASSYQGGNQPQH
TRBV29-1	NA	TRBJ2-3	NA	SAAADTQY
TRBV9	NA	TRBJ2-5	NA	ASSALGQETQY
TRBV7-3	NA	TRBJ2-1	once	ASSPQGGPLEQF
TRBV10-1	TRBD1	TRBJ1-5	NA	ARLQAVARDSNRPQH
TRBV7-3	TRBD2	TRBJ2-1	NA	ASSSSGRNRYEQF
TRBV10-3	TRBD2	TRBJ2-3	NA	AISEYSGAGAFTDTQY
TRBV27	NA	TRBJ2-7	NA	ASSFVVNYEQY
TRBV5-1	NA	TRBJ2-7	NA	ASSKGHRGLPVLEQY
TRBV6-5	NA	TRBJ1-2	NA	ASRSPGEPNYGYT
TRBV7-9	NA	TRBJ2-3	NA	ASSPVLGSTDTQY
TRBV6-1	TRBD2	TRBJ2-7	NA	ASSPGGSGGYEQY
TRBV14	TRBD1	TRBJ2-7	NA	ASSQAGQGSYEQY
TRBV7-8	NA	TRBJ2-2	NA	ASSLGGATGELF
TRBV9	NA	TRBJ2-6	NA	ASSVVSGSGANVLT
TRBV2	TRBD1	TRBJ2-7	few	ASSPARGPY
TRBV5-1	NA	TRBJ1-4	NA	ASTDGAHNEKLF
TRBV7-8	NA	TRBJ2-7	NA	ASSLNLAGKGYEQY
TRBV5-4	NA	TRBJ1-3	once	ASSSDPGGAGGNTIY
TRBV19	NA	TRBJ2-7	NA	ASGYTHEQY
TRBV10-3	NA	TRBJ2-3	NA	AISGRQVSTDTQY
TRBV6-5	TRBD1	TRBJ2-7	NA	ASAGTGYEQY
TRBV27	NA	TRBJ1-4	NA	ASSQPGKEKLF
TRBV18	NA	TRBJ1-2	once	ASSPFPEEGYT
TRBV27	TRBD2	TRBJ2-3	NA	ASSLKGRREVADTQY
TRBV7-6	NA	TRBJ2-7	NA	ASSRDNSYEQY
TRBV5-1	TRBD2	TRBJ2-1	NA	ASSSRGTSGSSYNEQF
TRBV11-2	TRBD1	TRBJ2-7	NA	ASSLGTGANYEQY
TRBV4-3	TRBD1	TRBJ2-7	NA	ASSNAPDRGSYEQY
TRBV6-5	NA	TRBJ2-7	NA	ASSRGQPSSYEQY
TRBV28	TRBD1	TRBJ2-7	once	ASSLPGGSEQY
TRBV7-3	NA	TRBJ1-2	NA	ASSLPLTHQTRRCYGYT
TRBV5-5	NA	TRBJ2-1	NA	ASSLVRNEQF
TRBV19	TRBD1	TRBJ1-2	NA	ASSPTTGNGYT
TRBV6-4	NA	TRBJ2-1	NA	ASSDIRRVETYNEQF
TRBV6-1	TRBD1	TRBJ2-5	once	ASSTQGTETQY